The 31 T cell receptor beta chains presented below share a single source sample, sequenced in a study of lymphopenia after photon versus proton radiotherapy (dated by TCRdb to about 2019). The library was built by means of the immunoSEQ multiplex PCR assay. What TCRdb holds here is the immuneACCESS table cut down to in-frame rearrangements. Part of the clones is not present; checked against another copy, under half of the missing clones reflect an unresolved V gene, and the others are unexplained. This sample holds under 25,000 clones; 85% were observed only once. Clones ranked in the top ten supply 18% of the sample. The sequencing used peripheral blood, collected from a patient treated with photon-based radiotherapy. The source of these receptors is a man in his sixties with pancreatic cancer.

The J gene is TRBJ1-1, the V gene TRBV30; D gene ambiguous. The CDR3 runs to 13 residues. Looked up from germline, CDR1 is GTSNPN and CDR2 is SVGIG (reference sequence). With 5 bases removed from V and 5 bases from J, the gap between germline ends came to 15 bases. This chain's CDR3 is CAWQPDPGTEAFF. CDR3 in DNA: TGTGCCTGGCAACCCGACCCGGGAACTGAAGCTTTCTTT.

This clone has only a few counts. This chain connects TRBV6-1 to TRBJ2-1; D is unresolved. This CDR3 is built from 15 residues. The germline gives CDR1 MNHNS, CDR2 SASEGT. V was pared by 3 bases and J by 0 bases, with 9 bases between. The CDR3 bases are TGTGCCAGCAGTGATAGACCTAGCTCCTACAATGAGCAGTTCTTC. This codes for CASSDRPSSYNEQFF.

The sample holds a few counts of this clone. This chain connects TRBV6-1 to TRBJ2-1; 8 bases are shared with TRBD2. There are 16 residues in the CDR3. V dropped 1 base and J dropped 5; count of bases not matched to a gene: 7. Germline V gene lookup returns CDR1 MNHNS and CDR2 SASEGT. The CDR3 DNA reads as TGTGCCAGCAGTGAAGTAGGGACTAGAAGCGACAATGAGCAGTTCTTC. Its protein is CASSEVGTRSDNEQFF.

The chain employs TRBV5-1 and TRBJ1-6, with D uncertain. Germline assignment: CDR1 SGHRS and CDR2 YFSETQ. Trimming stripped 5 bases from V and 2 bases from J, with 8 bases between. This CDR3 has 14 amino acids. The chain's CDR3 is CASSTGTYNSPLHF. The CDR3 DNA follows: TGCGCCAGCAGTACTGGTACCTATAATTCACCCCTCCACTTT.

The table lists this clone with a count of one. V gene TRBV30 combines with J gene TRBJ1-6, with TRBD1 matching 7 bases. Germline V lookup: CDR1 GTSNPN, CDR2 SVGIG (reference sequence). V lost 3 bases to trimming and J lost 8 bases; unmatched junction nucleotides: 7. The CDR3 is 14 residues long. CDR3 amino acids: CAWRRQGGDSPLHF. CDR3 DNA sequence: TGTGCCTGGAGGAGACAGGGAGGGGATTCACCCCTCCACTTT. The full variable domain, completed using reference TRBV30 and TRBJ1-6, is SQTIHQWPATLVQPVGSPLSLECTVEGTSNPNLYWYRQAAGRGLQLLFYSVGIGQISSEVPQNLSASRPQDRQFILSSKKLLLSDSGFYLCAWRRQGGDSPLHFGNGTRLTVT.

V is TRBV29-1 and J is TRBJ2-5; 10 nucleotides line up with TRBD2. J lost 4 bases, V lost 3 bases, and 5 bases had no gene match. Germline CDR1 SQVTM, CDR2 ANQGSEA. The CDR3 spans 14 residues. CDR3 bases: TGCAGCGTTGACTGGCCTAGCGGGGGAGAGACCCAGTACTTC. It yields the protein CSVDWPSGGETQYF.

Note on this clone: One end of the junction varies from germline; a read error may be responsible. The V gene is TRBV7-7, the J gene TRBJ2-3, with 7 bases lining up with TRBD2. There are 14 residues in the CDR3. Germline CDR1 and CDR2: SSHAT and FNYEAQ (reference sequence). CDR3 region: CASSPRWGGDTQYF. The CDR3 DNA is TGTGCTAGCAGCCCAAGGTGGGGGGGAGATACGCAGTATTTT.

This rearrangement joins TRBV7-2 to TRBJ1-6; D is ambiguous. Trimming left V 8 bases short and J 7 bases short, with 12 bases between. The CDR3 totals 13 residues. The germline V gene encodes CDR1 SGHTA and CDR2 FQGNSA. This chain's CDR3 is CASGAAGNSPLHF. The CDR3, as DNA: TGTGCCAGCGGCGCAGCGGGAAATTCACCCCTCCACTTT.

The chain carries TRBV6-6 and TRBJ2-7, with 7 nucleotides matching TRBD2. The length of the CDR3 is 15 residues. The germline V gene encodes CDR1 MNHNY and CDR2 SVGAGI (reference sequence). The trim removed 6 bases at V and 1 base at J, leaving 9 bases unmatched. In nucleotides, the CDR3 is TGTGCCAGCAGCTTTCTGAGCGGGGTTTCCTACGAGCAGTACTTC. Translated, it gives CASSFLSGVSYEQYF.

This rearrangement joins TRBV30 to TRBJ2-3; tentative D call: TRBD2 (6 bases). V gave up 5 bases and J gave up 5 bases, with 23 bases separating them. This CDR3 has 16 residues. The germline CDR1 and CDR2 sequences are GTSNPN and SVGIG (reference sequence). In DNA form, the CDR3 reads TGTGCCTGGTCCGGCGGGGCGGCCTCCATTATAGATACGCAGTATTTT. This codes for CAWSGGAASIIDTQYF.

This chain links TRBV7-9 with TRBJ1-4; D remains ambiguous. The CDR3 loop spans 15 amino acids. Trimming removed 1 base at V and 2 bases at J, with 8 bases between. From germline, CDR1 is SEHNR and CDR2 FQNEAQ (reference sequence). CDR3 sequence reads: CASSLDARTNEKLFF. In DNA form, the CDR3 reads TGTGCCAGCAGCTTAGATGCAAGGACTAATGAAAAACTGTTTTTT.

This chain links TRBV18 with TRBJ2-1; 11 positions agree with TRBD2. V shed 5 bases and J 1 base; nucleotides not matched to a gene: 4. Germline CDR1 KGHSH, CDR2 LQKENI. This CDR3 is 16 amino acids long. The CDR3 spells CASSDLAGGSYNEQFF. DNA for the CDR3: TGTGCCAGCTCAGACCTAGCGGGGGGATCCTACAATGAGCAGTTCTTC. Based on the CDR3 plus reference TRBV18 and TRBJ2-1, the full variable domain is NAGVMQNPRHLVRRRGQEARLRCSPMKGHSHVYWYRQLPEEGLKFMVYLQKENIIDESGMPKERFSAEFPKEGPSILRIQQVVRGDSAAYFCASSDLAGGSYNEQFFGPGTRLTVL.

The chain couples TRBV27 to TRBJ2-6; D unresolved. Germline lookup yields CDR1 MNHEY and CDR2 SMNVEV (reference sequence). V lost 5 bases and J 0 bases, leaving 2 bases between the germline ends. The CDR3 totals 13 residues. Here the CDR3 DNA reads TGTGCCAGCAGTGGCTCTGGGGCCAACGTCCTGACTTTC. Amino acids: CASSGSGANVLTF.

The chain couples TRBV7-2 to TRBJ2-2; D gene uncertain. This CDR3 comprises 14 residues. Germline CDR1 and CDR2: SGHTA and FQGNSA. Between the trimmed V and J ends, which lost 1 base and 0 bases, there was a span of 3 bases. In nucleotides, the CDR3 is TGTGCCAGCAGCTTAGATCCGAACACCGGGGAGCTGTTTTTT. Residues: CASSLDPNTGELFF.

This sequence joins TRBV10-3 and TRBJ1-2, with D hard to call. Per germline, CDR1 ENHRY and CDR2 SYGVKD. Trimming removed 3 bases at V and 5 bases at J, with 10 bases between. The CDR3 loop spans 13 amino acids. The CDR3 loop is CAISDAAGYGYTF. The CDR3 DNA follows: TGTGCCATCAGTGATGCCGCGGGTTATGGCTACACCTTC.

The chain couples TRBV12-5 to TRBJ1-2; D is unresolved. Trimming took 2 bases from V and 4 from J, leaving 8 bases between them. The CDR3 length is 13 residues. From germline, CDR1 is LGHNT and CDR2 FRNRAP. DNA of the CDR3: TGTGCTAGTGGTTTGTCAAGGTTCTATGGCTACACCTTC. This codes for CASGLSRFYGYTF.

The J gene is TRBJ2-1, the V gene TRBV15; possibly TRBD1 for D (5 bases). Per the germline V gene, CDR1 is LNHNV and CDR2 is YYDKDF (reference sequence). The CDR3 spans 14 residues. Trimming cost V 5 bases and J 3 bases, with 11 bases left between them. The CDR3 loop reads CATSSTGNYNEQFF. Written as DNA, the CDR3 is TGTGCCACCAGCTCAACAGGAAACTACAATGAGCAGTTCTTC.

The chain uses TRBV4-1 and TRBJ1-6; no clear D gene. In germline, CDR1 is MGHRA, CDR2 YSYEKL. The V end was cut by 1 base, the J end by 10 bases, with 14 bases between. The CDR3 is 15 residues long. The CDR3 protein is CASSQATNWGSPLHF. The CDR3 bases are TGCGCCAGCAGCCAAGCAACGAACTGGGGATCACCCCTCCACTTT.

The chain couples TRBV20-1 to TRBJ2-7; no reliable D call. CDR1 and CDR2 from the germline V gene are DFQATT and SNEGSKA (reference sequence). This CDR3 contains 11 residues. Trimming removed 3 bases from V and 3 bases from J, with 6 bases in between. CDR3 in DNA: TGCAGTGCTAGTGGGCACTACGAGCAGTACTTC. Translating gives CSASGHYEQYF.

The V call is TRBV11-2, the J call TRBJ2-7, with 7 bases aligning to TRBD1. Germline V gene data show CDR1 as SGHAT and CDR2 as FQNNGV. The ends lost 5 bases at V and 2 bases at J; junction bases unmatched: 9. This CDR3 is 15 amino acids long. Here the CDR3 DNA reads TGTGCCAGCAGCCCTGGGGCAGGGGGTACCTACGAGCAGTACTTC. This gives the protein CASSPGAGGTYEQYF.

This chain links TRBV11-2 with TRBJ2-7; either TRBD1 or TRBD2 may fit D (5 bases each). Germline lookup yields CDR1 SGHAT and CDR2 FQNNGV. This CDR3 has 15 amino acids. Trimming left V 1 base short and J 6 bases short, with 16 bases between. CDR3 protein: CASSLAGIVGGEQYF. The CDR3 coding sequence is TGTGCCAGCAGCTTAGCAGGGATTGTTGGGGGCGAGCAGTACTTC.

The rearrangement joins TRBV19 to TRBJ1-5, with D perhaps TRBD1 (6 bases). The CDR3 has 15 residues. The V gene's germline CDR1 is LNHDA and CDR2 SQIVND (reference sequence). V was shortened by 5 bases and J by 3 bases, with 14 bases between the two germline ends. Here the CDR3 DNA reads TGTGCCAGTAGTTCCCCGGACAGTTACAATCAGCCCCAGCATTTT. Translated: CASSSPDSYNQPQHF.

This chain uses TRBV11-2 with TRBJ2-7; D possibly corresponds to TRBD1 (6 bases). V shed 4 bases and J shed 0 bases, with 10 bases lying between them. This CDR3 spans 14 amino acids. Germline lookup yields CDR1 SGHAT and CDR2 FQNNGV. CDR3 loop: CASSSDRNSYEQYF. The CDR3 nucleotides read TGTGCCAGCAGCTCGGACAGAAACTCCTACGAGCAGTACTTC.

This sequence joins TRBV10-2 and TRBJ2-1; maybe TRBD2 (7 bases). CDR3 length equals 13 residues. With 6 bases removed from V and 8 bases from J, the gap between germline ends came to 14 bases. Germline lookup yields CDR1 WSHSY and CDR2 SAAADI. CDR3 nucleotides: TGCGCCAGCAGCCGGTGGGAGGGGGATGAGCAGTTCTTC. The encoded protein is CASSRWEGDEQFF.

This clone has just one count. This chain connects TRBV18 to TRBJ1-2; D gene ambiguous. V shed 5 bases and J shed 4 bases, with 20 bases lying between them. Germline assignment: CDR1 KGHSH and CDR2 LQKENI. CDR3 length: 16 residues. The CDR3 here is CASSSQGRETGYGYTF. The CDR3 nucleotides are TGTGCCAGCTCATCTCAAGGTCGGGAGACGGGCTATGGCTACACCTTC.

V usage is TRBV5-1 and J usage is TRBJ1-3; no definite D call. This CDR3 is 15 amino acids long. V lost 0 bases to trimming and J lost 2 bases, with 9 bases between them. CDR1 and CDR2 (germline): SGHRS, YFSETQ. CDR3 region: CASSLGVGTGNTIYF. CDR3 nucleotides: TGCGCCAGCAGCTTGGGGGTAGGGACTGGAAACACCATATATTTT.

Of note for this clone: The junction shows a germline mismatch at one end, possibly a read error. The chain couples TRBV11-2 to TRBJ2-7; perhaps D is TRBD1 or TRBD2 (7 bases each). The CDR3 consists of 12 residues. From germline, CDR1 is SGHAT and CDR2 FQNNGV. The CDR3 spells CASSPGGGTLSF. The CDR3 coding sequence is TGTGCCAGCAGCCCAGGGGGGGGGACTCTTTCCTTC.

This chain links TRBV7-2 with TRBJ1-2, with TRBD1 matching 7 bases. Germline lookup yields CDR1 SGHTA and CDR2 FQGNSA. Trimming at V came to 5 bases and at J to 5 bases, leaving 5 bases not matched to a gene. This CDR3 is built from 13 residues. The CDR3, as DNA: TGTGCCAGCAGCCAGGGGGGGTTTTATGGCTACACCTTC. Amino acid sequence: CASSQGGFYGYTF. The variable domain in full, with the rest retrieved from reference TRBV7-2 and TRBJ1-2, is GAGVSQSPSNKVTEKGKDVELRCDPISGHTALYWYRQSLGQGLEFLIYFQGNSAPDKSGLPSDRFSAERTGGSVSTLTIQRTQQEDSAVYLCASSQGGFYGYTFGSGTRLTVV.

In DNA form, the CDR3 reads TGTGCCAGCAGTGATGTTGAAAAACTGTTTTTT. Amino acid sequence: CASSDVEKLFF. The V call is TRBV2, the J call TRBJ1-4; D ambiguous. The germline CDR1 and CDR2 sequences are SNHLY and FYNNEI. Trimming stripped 3 bases from V and 7 bases from J, with 3 bases between. CDR3 length: 11 residues.

This clone is a singleton in its sample. V is TRBV25-1 and J is TRBJ2-3, with no clear D. The CDR3 extends over 11 amino acids. The ends were cut back, 8 bases at V and 6 bases at J, with 9 bases in the middle. Germline loops: CDR1 MGHDK, CDR2 SYGVNS. The CDR3 is CASLTADTQYF. The CDR3 DNA reads TGTGCCAGCTTAACAGCGGATACGCAGTATTTT. Full variable domain (outside the CDR3, taken from reference TRBV25-1 and TRBJ2-3): EADIYQTPRYLVIGTGKKITLECSQTMGHDKMYWYQQDPGMELHLIHYSYGVNSTEKGDLSSESTVSRIRTEHFPLTLESARPSHTSQYLCASLTADTQYFGPGTRLTVL.

The chain links TRBV20-1 to TRBJ1-2; 7 positions match TRBD1. Germline V lookup: CDR1 DFQATT, CDR2 SNEGSKA (reference sequence). Germline trimming cut 7 bases from V and 7 bases from J; bases unmatched to any gene: 6. This CDR3 is 11 amino acids long. CDR3 sequence reads: CSVDRAIGYTF. Written as DNA, the CDR3 is TGCAGTGTCGACAGGGCCATTGGCTACACCTTC.